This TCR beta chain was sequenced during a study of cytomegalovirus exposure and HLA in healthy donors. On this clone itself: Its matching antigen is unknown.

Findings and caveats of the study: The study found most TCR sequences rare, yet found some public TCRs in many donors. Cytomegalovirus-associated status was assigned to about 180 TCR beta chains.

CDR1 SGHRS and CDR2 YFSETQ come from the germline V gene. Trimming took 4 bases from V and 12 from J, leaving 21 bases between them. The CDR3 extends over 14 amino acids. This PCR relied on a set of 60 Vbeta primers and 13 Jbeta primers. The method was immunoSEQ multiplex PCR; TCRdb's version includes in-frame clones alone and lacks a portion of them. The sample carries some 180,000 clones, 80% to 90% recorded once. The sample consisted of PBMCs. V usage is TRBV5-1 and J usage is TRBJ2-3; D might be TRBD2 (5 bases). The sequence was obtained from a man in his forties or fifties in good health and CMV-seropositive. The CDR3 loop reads CASSPGLPLASQYF. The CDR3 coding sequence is TGCGCCAGCAGCCCTGGACTCCCCTTAGCATCCCAGTATTTT.